Listed below are T cell receptor beta chains from one sample, sequenced in a study of blood T cells in healthy people across ages. TCRdb called the 5' RACE reads again in MiXCR, with one record for every CDR3 protein. The sample lists around 280,000 distinct CDR3 sequences, roughly 27% occurring once. The sample comprised blood. These receptors were collected from a woman in her 70s in good health. CDR3s include the opening cysteine and the closing phenylalanine or tryptophan. A D gene is named only where the DNA matches it firmly. Clone size is not always given. Where it is, it says once, few, many or a class for expanded clones.

d_gene,abundance,v_gene,j_gene,CDR3aa,CDR3nt
.,.,TRBV28,TRBJ2-1,CASSLLGGNEQFF,TGTGCCAGCTCTCTCCTGGGGGGCAATGAGCAGTTCTTC
.,few,TRBV6-5,TRBJ2-1,CASSPETNPSYNEQLF,TGTGCCAGCAGTCCGGAGACTAACCCCTCCTACAATGAGCAGCTCTTC
TRBD2,few,TRBV5-1,TRBJ2-5,CASSSGTSGSFQETQYF,TGCGCCAGCAGCTCCGGGACTAGCGGGAGTTTCCAAGAGACCCAGTACTTC
.,few,TRBV7-2,TRBJ2-7,CASSLARGAPYEQYF,TGTGCCAGCAGCTTAGCGCGAGGGGCCCCCTACGAGCAGTACTTC
.,few,TRBV6-5,TRBJ2-3,CASSSSWIAGGTDTQYF,TGTGCCAGCAGTTCAAGTTGGATTGCCGGGGGCACAGATACGCAGTATTTT
TRBD2,.,TRBV15,TRBJ2-6,CATSRGTSGRSGANVLTF,TGTGCCACCAGCAGGGGGACTAGCGGAAGATCTGGGGCCAACGTCCTGACTTTC
TRBD2,.,TRBV28,TRBJ2-5,CASSPKGTSLETQYF,TGTGCCAGCAGCCCGAAAGGGACTAGCTTAGAGACCCAGTACTTC
TRBD2,.,TRBV2,TRBJ2-5,CASSEGGLAGVGKTQYF,TGTGCCAGCAGTGAAGGGGGACTAGCGGGAGTGGGAAAGACCCAGTACTTC
TRBD2,.,TRBV9,TRBJ2-5,CASSVVPSGSLETQYF,TGTGCCAGCAGCGTAGTTCCTAGCGGGAGTCTCGAGACCCAGTACTTC
TRBD1,few,TRBV7-3,TRBJ2-7,CASSPAAGGQKFF,TGTGCCAGCAGCCCGGCGGCAGGGGGACAGAAGTTCTTC
.,many,TRBV20-1,TRBJ2-3,CSAYHIAASTDTQYF,TGCAGTGCCTATCATATAGCGGCTAGCACAGATACGCAGTATTTT
.,.,TRBV18,TRBJ2-7,CASSPPPSGGLEQHF,TGTGCCAGCTCACCACCCCCGTCAGGGGGGTTGGAGCAGCACTTC
.,many,TRBV11-2,TRBJ2-1,CASSYRGDSAGEQFF,TGTGCCAGCAGCTATAGGGGGGACTCCGCCGGTGAGCAGTTCTTC
.,many,TRBV3-1,TRBJ2-5,CASRQGKQETQYF,TGTGCCAGCAGGCAGGGAAAACAAGAGACCCAGTACTTC
.,.,TRBV12-3/TRBV12-4,TRBJ1-2,CASSGPGFGLNYGYTF,TGTGCCAGCAGTGGCCCGGGGTTCGGGCTTAACTATGGCTACACCTTC
TRBD2,.,TRBV6-1,TRBJ2-1,CASSEASLAGGHNEQFF,TGTGCCAGCAGTGAAGCGTCACTAGCGGGAGGGCACAATGAGCAGTTCTTC
TRBD1,.,TRBV5-1,TRBJ2-1,CASSLALGTAYNEQFF,TGCGCCAGCAGCTTGGCCTTAGGGACAGCTTACAATGAGCAGTTCTTC
TRBD1,.,TRBV5-5,TRBJ2-1,CASSLGQGDEQFF,TGTGCCAGCAGCTTGGGACAGGGGGATGAGCAGTTCTTC
.,few,TRBV10-3,TRBJ1-6,CAITEDVRLRRDSPLHF,TGTGCCATCACTGAAGATGTCCGACTCCGTCGGGATTCACCCCTCCACTTT
TRBD2,few,TRBV10-3,TRBJ2-1,CAISELAGGGYNEQFF,TGTGCCATCAGTGAACTAGCGGGAGGAGGCTACAATGAGCAGTTCTTC
TRBD2,few,TRBV7-8,TRBJ2-1,CASSLGLAGADEQFF,TGTGCCAGCAGCTTAGGGCTAGCGGGAGCTGATGAGCAGTTCTTC
.,few,TRBV12-3/TRBV12-4,TRBJ1-4,CASSLGRDTNEKLFF,TGTGCCAGCAGCCTGGGTAGGGACACAAATGAAAAACTGTTTTTT
TRBD1,.,TRBV3-1,TRBJ1-2,CASSQSEGASYGYTF,TGTGCCAGCAGCCAATCCGAGGGGGCTTCGTATGGCTACACCTTC
TRBD2,many,TRBV6-1,TRBJ2-7,CARPSSGRVIYEQYF,TGTGCCAGGCCTTCTAGCGGGAGGGTTATCTACGAGCAGTACTTC
.,.,TRBV5-1,TRBJ2-5,CASSERRETQYF,TGCGCCAGCAGCGAACGACGGGAGACCCAGTACTTC
.,few,TRBV6-2/TRBV6-3,TRBJ2-5,CASKAQPEGGLETQYF,TGTGCCAGCAAGGCGCAACCTGAGGGAGGTTTGGAGACCCAGTACTTC
.,.,TRBV7-2,TRBJ2-1,CASSDPPGVREFF,TGTGCCAGCAGCGACCCCCCTGGGGTAAGGGAGTTCTTC
.,.,TRBV10-2,TRBJ1-1,CASSDGGTEAFF,TGCGCCAGCAGTGACGGGGGCACTGAAGCTTTCTTT
TRBD2,.,TRBV5-1,TRBJ2-3,CASSFPSGSTDTQYF,TGCGCCAGCAGCTTCCCTAGCGGCTCCACAGATACGCAGTATTTT
TRBD1,.,TRBV5-1,TRBJ1-2,CASTPGGGINYGYTF,TGCGCCAGCACCCCAGGGGGAGGCATTAACTATGGCTACACCTTC
TRBD2,.,TRBV28,TRBJ2-1,CASSSSGRSPYNEQFF,TGTGCCAGCAGTTCTAGCGGGAGGAGCCCCTACAATGAGCAGTTCTTC
.,many,TRBV28,TRBJ2-4,CASSFSPTTLKNIQYF,TGTGCCAGCAGTTTCTCGCCGACCACCCTCAAAAACATTCAGTACTTC
TRBD1,few,TRBV4-2,TRBJ2-5,CASSYKGQGFYGGSKETQYF,TGTGCCAGCAGCTACAAGGGACAGGGTTTTTACGGCGGTTCGAAAGAGACCCAGTACTTC
TRBD2,few,TRBV7-2,TRBJ2-3,CASSLAHGLAGTDTQYF,TGTGCCAGCAGCTTAGCGCACGGACTAGCTGGCACAGATACGCAGTATTTT
.,few,TRBV6-2/TRBV6-3,TRBJ2-7,CASSYGFRRSGRSYEQYF,TGTGCCAGCAGTTACGGTTTTAGGAGAAGTGGAAGGTCCTACGAGCAGTACTTC
.,.,TRBV28,TRBJ2-7,CASSTVRGLGYEQYF,TGTGCCAGCTCAACTGTGAGAGGTCTAGGGTACGAGCAGTACTTC
TRBD2,.,TRBV6-5,TRBJ2-3,CASRSTPGLAGSTQYF,TGTGCCAGCAGGTCCACCCCCGGACTAGCGGGATCTACGCAGTATTTT
TRBD1,.,TRBV5-1,TRBJ1-1,CASRSRQGSNTEAFF,TGCGCCAGCAGAAGCCGACAGGGGTCGAACACTGAAGCTTTCTTT
TRBD2,.,TRBV6-5,TRBJ2-1,CASSFSGTTAGSEQFF,TGTGCCAGCAGTTTTTCCGGGACTACCGCCGGCAGTGAGCAGTTCTTC
.,many,TRBV5-1,TRBJ2-2,CASSLAVRGVGELFF,TGCGCCAGCAGCTTGGCCGTTAGGGGCGTCGGGGAGCTGTTTTTT
TRBD2,many,TRBV20-1,TRBJ2-1,CSARSLAGNSYNEQFF,TGCAGTGCTCGAAGCCTAGCGGGAAACTCCTACAATGAGCAGTTCTTC
.,few,TRBV7-2,TRBJ1-2,CASSPTGGYTF,TGTGCCAGCAGCCCCACAGGTGGCTACACCTTC
TRBD2,few,TRBV20-1,TRBJ2-5,CSAHGGTRGKKTQYF,TGCAGTGCCCACGGGGGGACTAGGGGGAAGAAGACCCAGTACTTC
.,many,TRBV18,TRBJ2-5,CASSPPARELLETQYF,TGTGCCAGCTCACCCCCCGCAAGGGAACTTCTAGAGACCCAGTACTTC